These 32 T cell receptor beta chains share one sample of origin, sequenced in a study of read filtering for tumor transcriptome and immune sequencing. Molecular barcoded adaptors covering alpha/delta and beta/gamma chains were used on around 400 ng RNA. TCRdb processed the reads anew with MiXCR; each CDR3 protein has one entry. The top ten clones hold more than 13% of a sample with some 80,000 distinct CDR3 sequences, 9% to 15% of them seen once. Sequencing used a population of CD138-negative cells sorted from bone marrow. Receptor source: a donor at least 40 years old with multiple myeloma.

This clonotype showed up many times. The J gene is TRBJ2-1, the V gene TRBV28, with TRBD1 matching 7 bases. J was trimmed by 6 bases and V by 6 bases; bases with no gene match: 5. The CDR3 extends over 13 amino acids. The germline gives CDR1 MDHEN, CDR2 SYDVKM. Here the CDR3 reads CASSLTGPNEQFF. The CDR3 nucleotides read TGTGCCAGCAGCTTGACAGGGCCCAATGAGCAGTTCTTC.

This clonotype was recorded many times. The chain combines TRBV12-3 or TRBV12-4 with TRBJ1-5; 7 bases agree with TRBD1. This CDR3 spans 16 amino acids. V trimming: 7 bases; J trimming: 2 bases; junction bases outside the gene matches: 11. This CDR3 is CASNKRTGDGNQPQHF. The CDR3 DNA sequence: TGTGCCAGCAACAAACGGACAGGAGATGGCAATCAGCCCCAGCATTTT.

This clonotype was seen many times. V and J are TRBV10-3 and TRBJ1-5, with unresolved D. This CDR3 is built from 16 residues. The V gene's germline CDR1 is ENHRY and CDR2 SYGVKD. V was shortened by 5 bases and J by 0 bases, with 14 bases between the two germline ends. The CDR3 spells CAISSTPPDSNQPQHF. The CDR3, as DNA: TGTGCCATCAGTTCGACACCCCCTGATAGCAATCAGCCCCAGCATTTT.

The chain recombines TRBV5-1 with TRBJ2-7, with D maybe TRBD2 (5 bases). This CDR3 is 15 amino acids long. CDR1 is SGHRS, CDR2 YFSETQ, per germline. Trimming removed 0 bases at V and 1 base at J, with 11 bases between. The CDR3 region is CASSLDPGMSYEQYF. CDR3 in DNA: TGCGCCAGCAGCTTGGACCCGGGGATGTCCTACGAGCAGTACTTC.

This clonotype was seen repeatedly, ten times or more. V usage is TRBV28 and J usage is TRBJ1-2; weak D call: TRBD1 (6 bases). This CDR3 is built from 15 residues. The germline V gene encodes CDR1 MDHEN and CDR2 SYDVKM. Trimming cost V 4 bases and J 2 bases, with 14 bases left between them. DNA for the CDR3: TGTGCCAGCAGTTCCACGGGCACAGGGAACTATGGCTACACCTTC. Translated, it gives CASSSTGTGNYGYTF.

This clonotype has at least ten counts. The chain employs TRBV14 and TRBJ1-2; weak D call: TRBD1 (6 bases). V was cut by 3 bases and J by 4 bases, with 12 bases left in between. The CDR3 runs 14 residues. CDR1 is SGHDN and CDR2 is FVKESK in the germline V gene. CDR3 region: CASSQAGGGYGYTF. CDR3 bases: TGTGCCAGCAGCCAGGCGGGGGGCGGCTATGGCTACACCTTC.

This clonotype was seen many times. The DNA for the CDR3 is TGCAGCGTTGGGGGTAGGGATTCTAATGAAAAACTGTTTTTT. As protein: CSVGGRDSNEKLFF. The chain employs TRBV29-1 and TRBJ1-4; D remains ambiguous. The CDR3 has 14 residues. Deletions cut 4 bases from V and 3 bases from J, with 12 bases between. Germline CDR1 SQVTM, CDR2 ANQGSEA.

This clonotype showed up many times. This chain joins TRBV5-1 and TRBJ2-2; D not resolved. The CDR3 loop spans 14 amino acids. Germline CDR1 is SGHRS and CDR2 is YFSETQ. Trimming stripped 5 bases from V and 2 bases from J, with 10 bases between. The DNA of the CDR3 is TGCGCCAGCAGACCCGGGTCAAACACCGGGGAGCTGTTTTTT. Translation gives CASRPGSNTGELFF.

This clonotype was seen many times. V gene TRBV7-2 combines with J gene TRBJ2-1; D call uncertain. The CDR3 totals 15 residues. V was cut by 1 base and J by 9 bases, with 16 bases left in between. CDR1 and CDR2 (germline): SGHTA, FQGNSA. The CDR3, as DNA: TGTGCCAGCAGCTTAGTCAGGTTATGGGTTTCTGAGCAGTTCTTC. Residues: CASSLVRLWVSEQFF.

This clonotype was recorded at least ten times. The chain joins TRBV29-1 to TRBJ2-7; possible D gene TRBD1, 6 bases. CDR3 length equals 14 residues. Per the germline V gene, CDR1 is SQVTM and CDR2 is ANQGSEA. The germline V and J ends were trimmed by 4 bases and 6 bases, with 19 bases remaining between them. The CDR3, as DNA: TGCAGCGTTGTGCCAGGGGCCGCAGGTAGCGAGCAGTACTTC. As protein: CSVVPGAAGSEQYF.

This clonotype came up many times. The chain couples TRBV7-2 to TRBJ1-1, with D unresolved. CDR3 length equals 13 residues. V lost 5 bases and J 3 bases, leaving 10 bases between the germline ends. Germline CDR1 and CDR2: SGHTA and FQGNSA. The CDR3 region is CASSTYRDTEAFF. Here the CDR3 DNA reads TGTGCCAGCAGCACTTATAGAGACACTGAAGCTTTCTTT.

In the case of this clonotype: This may come from a read error, since a much larger clone is one base off. The chain employs TRBV5-1 and TRBJ2-5, with D maybe TRBD1 (6 bases). The germline V gene has CDR1 SGHRS and CDR2 YFSETQ. This CDR3 region has 15 residues. V lost 0 bases to trimming and J lost 2 bases, with 11 bases between them. CDR3 sequence: CASSLVGHKQETQYF. DNA for the CDR3: TGCGCCAGCAGCTTGGTGGGACACAAACAAGAGACCCAGTACTTC.

In its sample, this clonotype was seen many times. This sequence joins TRBV5-1 and TRBJ1-1; no reliable D call. Trimming stripped 3 bases from V and 5 bases from J, with 11 bases between. The germline V gene encodes CDR1 SGHRS and CDR2 YFSETQ. This CDR3 is built from 13 residues. The CDR3 nucleotides read TGCGCCAGCAGCTCCTTGACGCGGACTGAAGCTTTCTTT. It yields the protein CASSSLTRTEAFF. The variable domain in full, completed from reference TRBV5-1 and TRBJ1-1, reads KAGVTQTPRYLIKTRGQQVTLSCSPISGHRSVSWYQQTPGQGLQFLFEYFSETQRNKGNFPGRFSGRQFSNSRSEMNVSTLELGDSALYLCASSSLTRTEAFFGQGTRLTVV.

In this sample, this clonotype turned up many times. The V and J genes are TRBV7-9 and TRBJ2-7; 8 positions agree with TRBD2. The CDR3 loop spans 14 amino acids. V lost 1 base, J lost 4 bases, and 3 bases stayed unmatched. CDR1 is SEHNR, CDR2 FQNEAQ, per germline (reference sequence). In DNA form, the CDR3 reads TGTGCCAGCAGCTTAGACGGGAGGGTGTACGAGCAGTACTTC. Protein sequence: CASSLDGRVYEQYF. Using reference TRBV7-9 and TRBJ2-7 for the parts outside the CDR3, the full variable domain is DTGVSQNPRHKITKRGQNVTFRCDPISEHNRLYWYRQTLGQGPEFLTYFQNEAQLEKSRLLSDRFSAERPKGSFSTLEIQRTEQGDSAMYLCASSLDGRVYEQYFGPGTRLTVT.

This clonotype appeared many times. The rearrangement joins TRBV5-1 to TRBJ1-4, with a possible D match to TRBD1 (5 bases). Per germline, CDR1 SGHRS and CDR2 YFSETQ. The CDR3 loop spans 15 amino acids. The V and J ends lost 0 bases and 3 bases respectively, with 9 bases between them. CDR3 DNA sequence: TGCGCCAGCAGCTTGGGCGACAGCCCTAATGAAAAACTGTTTTTT. It encodes CASSLGDSPNEKLFF.

This clonotype was picked up many times. The rearrangement joins TRBV11-2 to TRBJ2-3, with 7 nucleotides matching TRBD2. Trimming cost V 5 bases and J 5 bases; bases outside gene matches: 13. The V gene's germline CDR1 is SGHAT and CDR2 FQNNGV. CDR3 size: 16 residues. The CDR3, as DNA: TGTGCCAGCAGCGCTCTAGCGGATGCGTATGTAGATACGCAGTATTTT. The encoded protein is CASSALADAYVDTQYF.

On this clonotype: It is likely a read error, because the conserved phenylalanine at the end of the CDR3 is missing. The DNA is omitted, as the CDR3 cannot be located on it reliably, and the CDR3 follows TCRdb's listing. The chain recombines TRBV11-2 with TRBJ2-1; the D call TRBD2 from the table was never checked on the DNA. CDR1 SGHAT and CDR2 FQNNGV come from the germline V gene. The CDR3 is 17 amino acids in total, end residues counted. The chain's CDR3 is CASSSLTAGLADNEQIS.

This clonotype appeared many times. The CDR3 spells CASSASGLAATDYNEQFF. In nucleotides, the CDR3 is TGTGCCAGCAGCGCGTCAGGACTAGCGGCAACTGATTACAATGAGCAGTTCTTC. This chain connects TRBV9 to TRBJ2-1, with 10 bases lining up with TRBD2. Per the germline V gene, CDR1 is SGDLS and CDR2 is YYNGEE. This CDR3 region has 18 residues. V shed 3 bases and J 4 bases; nucleotides not matched to a gene: 13.

This chain connects TRBV20-1 to TRBJ2-5; D perhaps matches TRBD1 (6 bases). Germline CDR1 and CDR2: DFQATT and SNEGSKA (reference sequence). V shed 3 bases and J shed 9 bases, with 17 bases lying between them. The length of the CDR3 is 13 residues. The CDR3 nucleotides read TGCAGTGCTAGTTTTAGGGGGTCCCTGGCCCAGTACTTC. This gives the protein CSASFRGSLAQYF.

This clonotype was counted at least ten times. The gene calls are TRBV7-2 and TRBJ2-7, with 10 bases matching TRBD2. Germline CDR1 reads SGHTA; CDR2 reads FQGNSA. The length of the CDR3 is 15 residues. Trimming at V came to 5 bases and at J to 6 bases, leaving 10 bases not matched to a gene. CDR3 bases: TGTGCCAGCAGCCCGAAAGCGGGAGGGCCGGGCGAGCAGTACTTC. Its translation is CASSPKAGGPGEQYF.

This clonotype was counted ten times or more. The chain joins TRBV25-1 to TRBJ1-3, with a weak D call TRBD1 (5 bases). V gave up 2 bases and J gave up 4 bases, with 12 bases separating them. The CDR3 consists of 15 residues. CDR1 MGHDK and CDR2 SYGVNS come from the germline V gene. CDR3: CASSEATADGNTIYF. CDR3 sequence (DNA): TGTGCCAGCAGTGAAGCGACAGCTGACGGAAACACCATATATTTT.

This clonotype was observed at least ten times. The chain uses TRBV20-1 and TRBJ2-1, with TRBD2 matching over 9 bases. V lost 1 base and J lost 6; bases outside the gene matches: 1. The CDR3 has 13 amino acids. Germline V gene lookup returns CDR1 DFQATT and CDR2 SNEGSKA (reference sequence). The CDR3 nucleotides are TGCAGTGCTAGAGTAGCGGGAGTCAATGAGCAGTTCTTC. This codes for CSARVAGVNEQFF.

Of note for this clonotype: A much larger clone differs from this one at a single base, so this may be a read error. This sequence joins TRBV7-2 and TRBJ1-1, with a tentative D call TRBD1 (5 bases). Trimming pared 7 bases from V and 6 bases from J, leaving 18 bases between. Germline V gene data show CDR1 as SGHTA and CDR2 as FQGNSA. The CDR3 consists of 14 residues. The CDR3 DNA reads TGTGCCAGCAACAAAAACGAGGGGTTCCCTGAAGCTTTCTTT. Translating it yields CASNKNEGFPEAFF.

The gene calls are TRBV2 and TRBJ1-1; perhaps TRBD1 as D (5 bases). Germline V gene sequence: CDR1 SNHLY, CDR2 FYNNEI. CDR3 length equals 15 residues. Trimming removed 2 bases from V and 3 bases from J, with 13 bases in between. The CDR3 coding sequence is TGTGCCAGCAGTGAAAGGGCCAGGGCCCACACTGAAGCTTTCTTT. This sequence encodes CASSERARAHTEAFF. Complete variable domain (other parts from reference TRBV2 and TRBJ1-1): EPEVTQTPSHQVTQMGQEVILRCVPISNHLYFYWYRQILGQKVEFLVSFYNNEISEKSEIFDDQFSVERPDGSNFTLKIRSTKLEDSAMYFCASSERARAHTEAFFGQGTRLTVV.

The sample holds many counts of this clonotype. The genes are TRBV20-1 and TRBJ2-3; maybe TRBD2 (5 bases). CDR3 length equals 14 residues. V was shortened by 3 bases and J by 5 bases, with 15 bases between the two germline ends. Germline CDR1 is DFQATT and CDR2 is SNEGSKA (reference sequence). The CDR3 coding sequence is TGCAGTGCTAGTTTAGGAGGATCTGGAGATACGCAGTATTTT. Translation gives CSASLGGSGDTQYF.

This chain connects TRBV4-1 to TRBJ2-7, with D possibly matching TRBD1 (6 bases). The CDR3 runs to 14 residues. Trimming removed 3 bases from V and 5 bases from J, with 14 bases in between. Per germline, CDR1 MGHRA and CDR2 YSYEKL. CDR3 protein: CASSQGASLNEQYF. In DNA, the CDR3 is TGCGCCAGCAGCCAGGGGGCGAGTCTGAACGAGCAGTACTTC.

The sample holds many counts of this clonotype. The rearrangement links TRBV5-1 to TRBJ1-1; D gene unclear. The CDR3 consists of 14 residues. Germline CDR1 SGHRS, CDR2 YFSETQ. Trimming took off 0 bases at V and 4 bases at J, with 10 bases between the two ends. CDR3 residues: CASSLETSGTEAFF. CDR3 sequence (DNA): TGCGCCAGCAGCTTGGAAACCTCAGGCACTGAAGCTTTCTTT.

This clonotype appeared many times. The rearrangement uses TRBV7-3 and TRBJ2-7, with 7 positions matching TRBD1. The CDR3 totals 14 residues. The ends lost 5 bases at V and 5 bases at J; junction bases unmatched: 9. Germline-derived CDR1 and CDR2 are SGHTA and FQGTGA. DNA for the CDR3: TGTGCCAGCAGCAAATCAGGGGGAATGGACGAGCAGTACTTC. Its translation is CASSKSGGMDEQYF.

The rearrangement joins TRBV23-1 to TRBJ2-7; 7 positions match TRBD1. TRBV23-1 is an ORF, with its function uncertain. J lost 5 bases, V lost 4 bases, and 8 bases had no gene match. The CDR3 is 14 residues long. In nucleotides, the CDR3 is TGCGCCAGCAGTCTCACCAGACAGGGCCACGAGCAGTACTTC. This translates into CASSLTRQGHEQYF.

This clonotype was counted ten times or more. The chain combines TRBV11-2 with TRBJ2-5; 9 positions match TRBD2. The germline CDR1 and CDR2 sequences are SGHAT and FQNNGV. CDR3 size: 14 residues. V trimming: 4 bases; J trimming: 0 bases; junction bases outside the gene matches: 0. CDR3 in amino acids: CASSSSGDQETQYF. The CDR3 bases are TGTGCCAGCAGCTCTAGCGGGGACCAAGAGACCCAGTACTTC.

This clonotype was detected many times. CDR3 sequence: CASSPRRVDSTRQYF. CDR3 sequence (DNA): TGTGCCAGCAGTCCCCGTAGGGTCGACTCTACGAGGCAGTACTTC. V is TRBV25-1 and J is TRBJ2-7; D unclear. Germline CDR1 MGHDK, CDR2 SYGVNS. V dropped 5 bases and J dropped 9 bases, with 23 bases sitting between them. The CDR3 runs to 15 residues.

This clonotype was picked up many times. The chain recombines TRBV6-1 with TRBJ1-5, with TRBD1 matching 7 bases. Looked up from germline, CDR1 is MNHNS and CDR2 is SASEGT. The length of the CDR3 is 14 residues. V lost 11 bases to trimming and J lost 6 bases; unmatched junction nucleotides: 13. CDR3 residues: CAATPGGGGQPQHF. The CDR3 coding sequence is TGTGCCGCCACGCCAGGGGGGGGGGGTCAGCCCCAGCATTTT.